A single sample is the source of the 9 T cell receptor beta chains below, sequenced in a study of Ad26.COV2.S vaccination and SARS-CoV-2 variants (dated by TCRdb to about 2021). Library preparation was by the immunoSEQ multiplex PCR assay. What TCRdb holds here is the immuneACCESS table cut down to in-frame rearrangements. Part of the clones is not present; checked against another copy, under half of the missing clones reflect an unresolved V gene, and the others are unexplained. In this sample the table shows tens of thousands of clones, about 80% of which occur a single time. Together, the top ten hold around half of the sample. This sample's time point label indicates: individuals recovered from natural SARS-CoV-2 infection. The material sequenced was peripheral blood, taken after recovery from COVID-19. These receptors came from a human donor who had recovered from COVID-19.

This sequence joins TRBV10-3 and TRBJ1-5; possible D gene TRBD1, 5 bases. Germline V lookup: CDR1 ENHRY, CDR2 SYGVKD. CDR3 size: 13 residues. V lost 4 bases and J 5 bases, leaving 9 bases between the germline ends. DNA for the CDR3: TGTGCCATCAGTGTGACAGTGGATCAGCCCCAGCATTTT. Protein sequence: CAISVTVDQPQHF.

This clone was seen a few times. This chain joins TRBV10-3 and TRBJ1-2; D gene uncertain. The germline gives CDR1 ENHRY, CDR2 SYGVKD. Trimming took 3 bases from V and 4 from J, leaving 3 bases between them. This CDR3 has 11 residues. CDR3 sequence reads: CAISDSYGYTF. The CDR3 region has the DNA TGTGCCATCAGTGATAGCTATGGCTACACCTTC.

The chain is built from TRBV5-1 and TRBJ2-1; 9 bases line up with TRBD2. CDR3 size: 17 residues. Germline V CDR1 and CDR2: SGHRS, YFSETQ. Trimming took 4 bases from V and 2 from J; bases not matched to a gene: 10. CDR3 nucleotides: TGCGCCAGCAGCCGCATCTCTGGCGGGGGGGCCTACAATGAGCAGTTCTTC. As protein: CASSRISGGGAYNEQFF.

The chain employs TRBV5-1 and TRBJ1-1, with unresolved D. The CDR3 consists of 13 residues. CDR1 and CDR2 from the germline V gene are SGHRS and YFSETQ. V lost 4 bases, J lost 2 bases, and 9 bases lay in between. The CDR3 is CASSANTNTEAFF. As DNA, the CDR3 is TGCGCCAGCAGCGCGAACACTAACACTGAAGCTTTCTTT.

The gene calls are TRBV6-2 or TRBV6-3 and TRBJ1-1, with TRBD1 matching 7 bases. With 6 bases clipped from V and 1 base from J, the junction kept 2 bases outside the gene matches. This CDR3 spans 13 amino acids. The germline CDR1 and CDR2 sequences are MNHEY and SVGEGT. The DNA for the CDR3 is TGTGCCAGCAGCCGGACAGGGAACACTGAAGCTTTCTTT. Translated, it gives CASSRTGNTEAFF.

This chain uses TRBV9 with TRBJ2-1, with a possible D match to TRBD2 (6 bases). Trimming pared 0 bases from V and 0 bases from J, leaving 10 bases between. Germline values: CDR1 SGDLS, CDR2 YYNGEE. This CDR3 is built from 16 residues. CDR3: CASSVAGGTSYNEQFF. The CDR3 DNA reads as TGTGCCAGCAGCGTAGCCGGGGGAACCTCCTACAATGAGCAGTTCTTC.

The chain links TRBV19 to TRBJ1-6; a possible D gene is TRBD1 (5 bases). V was trimmed by 7 bases and J by 6 bases, leaving 13 bases between them. The CDR3 is 14 amino acids. Germline V CDR1 and CDR2: LNHDA, SQIVND (reference sequence). The CDR3 nucleotides are TGTGCCAGTAAGGAGGGCCAGGGTAATTCACCCCTCCACTTT. Translating gives CASKEGQGNSPLHF.

V is TRBV19 and J is TRBJ1-5; D is uncertain. Germline values: CDR1 LNHDA, CDR2 SQIVND (reference sequence). This CDR3 contains 15 residues. V was pared by 2 bases and J by 0 bases, with 8 bases between. The DNA for the CDR3 is TGTGCCAGTAGTATATATGCTTATAGCAATCAGCCCCAGCATTTT. This sequence encodes CASSIYAYSNQPQHF. Full variable domain (missing parts from reference TRBV19 and TRBJ1-5): DGGITQSPKYLFRKEGQNVTLSCEQNLNHDAMYWYRQDPGQGLRLIYYSQIVNDFQKGDIAEGYSVSREKKESFPLTVTSAQKNPTAFYLCASSIYAYSNQPQHFGDGTRLSIL.

V gene TRBV5-1 combines with J gene TRBJ2-5, with TRBD2 as a possible D gene (5 bases). This CDR3 contains 15 residues. Trimming removed 4 bases at V and 0 bases at J, with 13 bases between. CDR1 and CDR2 from the germline V gene are SGHRS and YFSETQ. The chain's CDR3 is CASSTSGTNQETQYF. The CDR3 DNA follows: TGCGCCAGCAGCACCAGCGGAACCAACCAAGAGACCCAGTACTTC.